Shown below are 18 T cell receptor beta chains from a single sample sequenced in a study of T-cell reconstitution after alpha-beta-depleted transplantation in children. A library of TCRbeta sequences, prepared with unique molecular identifiers, was generated. TCRdb reprocessed the PCR reads via MiXCR and lists one record per CDR3 protein. The sample contains about 470,000 distinct CDR3 sequences, over 40% of which appear only once. The sequenced sample was PBMCs, obtained before TCRalphabeta/CD19-depleted stem cell transplant. The receptors were sampled from a girl aged 2-10 years with aplastic anemia, due to receive a stem cell transplant.

This rearrangement joins TRBV7-2 to TRBJ1-1; 8 bases map to TRBD1. With 5 bases clipped from V and 4 bases from J, the junction kept 3 bases outside the gene matches. The CDR3 consists of 13 residues. The germline gives CDR1 SGHTA, CDR2 FQGNSA. CDR3 in amino acids: CASSEDRVTEAFF. In nucleotides, the CDR3 is TGTGCCAGCAGCGAGGACAGGGTCACTGAAGCTTTCTTT.

V is TRBV27 and J is TRBJ2-3; 14 bases fit TRBD2. The CDR3 is 16 residues long. Trimming took 3 bases from V and 4 from J; bases not matched to a gene: 3. The germline V gene encodes CDR1 MNHEY and CDR2 SMNVEV (reference sequence). The CDR3 DNA reads as TGTGCCAGCAGTTTCTTGACTAGCGGGAGGGCAGATACGCAGTATTTT. Residues: CASSFLTSGRADTQYF.

This clonotype was observed a handful of times. The chain carries TRBV3-1 and TRBJ2-5; 16 bases are shared with TRBD2. The V and J ends lost 3 bases and 2 bases, in that order; junction bases with no gene match: 3. The V gene's germline CDR1 is LGHDT and CDR2 YNNKEL (reference sequence). The CDR3 length is 17 residues. The CDR3 DNA reads as TGTGCCAGCAGCCATAGGGGACTAGCGGGAGGGCAAGAGACCCAGTACTTC. The encoded protein is CASSHRGLAGGQETQYF.

CDR3 region: CSARLAEAETQYF. The CDR3 DNA reads TGCAGTGCTAGACTAGCGGAAGCAGAGACCCAGTACTTC. The chain combines TRBV20-1 with TRBJ2-5; 7 bases match TRBD2. V trimming: 2 bases; J trimming: 4 bases; junction bases outside the gene matches: 4. The germline V gene has CDR1 DFQATT and CDR2 SNEGSKA (reference sequence). The CDR3 runs 13 residues.

The chain is built from TRBV10-3 and TRBJ2-7, with 9 positions matching TRBD1. The CDR3 is 17 residues long. Germline CDR1 and CDR2: ENHRY and SYGVKD. The J segment lost 2 bases and the V segment lost 0 bases, leaving 8 bases of the junction unmatched. CDR3 coding DNA: TGTGCCATCAGTGAGTCGGGGGGGAGGACAGGGGCCTACGAGCAGTACTTC. It yields the protein CAISESGGRTGAYEQYF.

This clonotype was detected only once. V and J are TRBV15 and TRBJ1-2; D unresolved. Trimming shortened V by 0 bases and J by 2 bases, and 7 bases separated the two germline ends. The CDR3 contains 14 residues. Germline V lookup: CDR1 LNHNV, CDR2 YYDKDF (reference sequence). In DNA form, the CDR3 reads TGTGCCACCAGCAGAGATCTGGGGAACTATGGCTACACCTTC. Translation: CATSRDLGNYGYTF.

This chain joins TRBV5-5 and TRBJ2-3; no firm D call. CDR1 is SGHKS, CDR2 YYEKEE, per germline (reference sequence). With 4 bases removed from V and 1 base from J, the gap between germline ends came to 10 bases. This CDR3 region has 14 residues. CDR3 loop: CASSTEPGTDTQYF. For the CDR3, the DNA is TGTGCCAGCAGCACGGAGCCCGGCACAGATACGCAGTATTTT.

Notes on this clonotype: A much more abundant neighbour one base away suggests this may be a read error. The V and J genes are TRBV28 and TRBJ2-4; 7 bases are shared with TRBD2. V lost 6 bases, J lost 1 base, and 3 bases stayed unmatched. The length of the CDR3 is 14 residues. Per germline, CDR1 MDHEN and CDR2 SYDVKM. The CDR3 DNA reads as TGTGCCAGCAGATTCGGGGGGGCCAAAAACATTCAGTACTTC. Protein product: CASRFGGAKNIQYF.

The chain is built from TRBV7-3 and TRBJ1-3; 7 bases map to TRBD1. Trimming cost V 2 bases and J 4 bases; bases outside gene matches: 5. The CDR3 extends over 15 amino acids. Germline CDR1 SGHTA, CDR2 FQGTGA. CDR3 sequence (DNA): TGTGCCAGCAGCTTACTAGGGGGCCCAGGAAACACCATATATTTT. Protein: CASSLLGGPGNTIYF.

The chain uses TRBV3-1 and TRBJ2-3, with D unclear. The CDR3 has 17 amino acids. With 0 bases removed from V and 1 base from J, the gap between germline ends came to 14 bases. The V gene's germline CDR1 is LGHDT and CDR2 YNNKEL (reference sequence). CDR3 sequence (DNA): TGTGCCAGCAGCCAAGATCGGAGCTCAAGTGGCACAGATACGCAGTATTTT. Translated, it gives CASSQDRSSSGTDTQYF.

The J gene is TRBJ2-7, the V gene TRBV4-1; the match to TRBD2 covers 7 bases. In germline, CDR1 is MGHRA, CDR2 YSYEKL. The J segment lost 3 bases and the V segment lost 4 bases, leaving 9 bases of the junction unmatched. The CDR3 sequence is 15 residues long. CDR3 sequence: CASSPLASGDYEQYF. CDR3 coding DNA: TGCGCCAGCAGCCCTCTCGCGAGCGGGGACTACGAGCAGTACTTC.

This clonotype was detected a few times. This chain connects TRBV12-3 or TRBV12-4 to TRBJ1-3; D gene unclear. There are 11 residues in the CDR3. V lost 4 bases to trimming and J lost 8 bases, with 6 bases between them. The CDR3 DNA reads TGTGCCAGCAGTTATTGGGACACCATATATTTT. Amino acids: CASSYWDTIYF.

V is TRBV20-1 and J is TRBJ2-7; D possibly corresponds to TRBD2 (5 bases). The CDR3 runs 16 residues. Germline CDR1 reads DFQATT; CDR2 reads SNEGSKA (reference sequence). Trimming pared 6 bases from V and 2 bases from J, leaving 23 bases between. CDR3 amino acids: CSAVGPPSSQTYEQYF. The CDR3 DNA follows: TGCAGTGCCGTAGGTCCTCCTAGCAGCCAAACCTACGAGCAGTACTTC.

This chain joins TRBV11-2 and TRBJ2-1; 8 nucleotides line up with TRBD1. Germline V CDR1 and CDR2: SGHAT, FQNNGV. With 5 bases clipped from V and 6 bases from J, the junction kept 18 bases outside the gene matches. The CDR3 has 18 amino acids. CDR3 residues: CASSQTLTGVGPGNEQFF. The CDR3 DNA follows: TGTGCCAGCAGCCAAACCTTGACAGGGGTTGGTCCGGGCAATGAGCAGTTCTTC.

The chain links TRBV18 to TRBJ2-5, with 7 bases identical to TRBD2. Germline V gives CDR1 KGHSH, CDR2 LQKENI. CDR3 size: 16 residues. With V trimmed by 2 bases and J by 4 bases, 10 bases remained unmatched. This CDR3 reads CASSPRAGTVGETQYF. DNA of the CDR3: TGTGCCAGCTCACCAAGAGCGGGGACGGTCGGAGAGACCCAGTACTTC.

The DNA of the CDR3 is TGTGCCAGCAGCGTAGACGCTAGCGGGACAGATACGCAGTATTTT. Translated: CASSVDASGTDTQYF. The chain joins TRBV9 to TRBJ2-3, with 8 bases lining up with TRBD2. This CDR3 has 15 residues. Germline V CDR1 and CDR2: SGDLS, YYNGEE. The V and J ends lost 0 bases and 3 bases, in that order; junction bases with no gene match: 3.

V is TRBV12-3 or TRBV12-4 and J is TRBJ1-2; D is possibly TRBD1 (5 bases). V was pared by 7 bases and J by 4 bases, with 13 bases between. This CDR3 has 13 amino acids. Here the CDR3 DNA reads TGTGCCAGCACCCGGGGGGGTGGCTATGGCTACACCTTC. Residues: CASTRGGGYGYTF.

The gene calls are TRBV3-1 and TRBJ2-3, with TRBD2 matching over 10 bases. CDR1 and CDR2 (germline): LGHDT, YNNKEL (reference sequence). This CDR3 region has 17 residues. With 3 bases clipped from V and 6 bases from J, the junction kept 12 bases outside the gene matches. This chain's CDR3 is CASSHYTSGTDRDTQYF. Here the CDR3 DNA reads TGTGCCAGCAGCCATTATACTAGCGGGACAGATCGGGATACGCAGTATTTT.